The text below deals with one T cell receptor beta chain. Germline V CDR1 and CDR2: LNHDA, SQIVND (reference sequence). With 5 bases removed from V and 4 bases from J, the gap between germline ends came to 5 bases. The CDR3 runs 12 residues. The record originates from a study of blood T cell repertoires in COVID-19. Authors' analysis steps: It was from reference gene primer amplification that nucleated cell counts were estimated. Using immunoSEQ multiplex PCR, the repertoire was profiled, and TCRdb retains in-frame clones only, with some absent. V and J calls and clone size follow that table, whereas D and trimming were derived from the DNA. The data contain some 160,000 clones, around nine tenths of them singletons.

J is TRBJ2-2 and V is TRBV19; D is ambiguous. Input material: peripheral blood. This sequence was found in a woman between 65 and 79 years old with COVID-19, enrolled during active disease. The CDR3 DNA reads TGTGCCAGTAGTTACGGCACCGGGGAGCTGTTTTTT. It codes for CASSYGTGELFF.